One sample yielded the 32 T cell receptor beta chains listed below, sequenced in a study of shared clonotypes between healthy human individuals. Produced via immunoSEQ multiplex PCR; TCRdb's table is partial and in-frame only. The repertoire has about 480,000 clones, 75% to 80% of them found once; the top ten carry around 13%. Sequencing input: PBMCs. The receptors here all came from a woman between 35 and 50 years old in good health. Some clones in this sample may be carry-over from other donors' samples.

This clone turned up a few times. This chain joins TRBV5-4 and TRBJ2-3; tentatively, D is TRBD2 (5 bases). Germline V gene sequence: CDR1 SGHNT, CDR2 YYREEE (reference sequence). Trimming left V 0 bases short and J 3 bases short, with 8 bases between. This CDR3 has 14 residues. The CDR3 loop is CASSLDTGTDTQYF. The CDR3 DNA reads TGTGCCAGCAGCTTGGACACGGGAACAGATACGCAGTATTTT.

For the CDR3, the DNA is TGTGCCAGTAGTTCAAGACTAGCGGGGGACACAGATACGCAGTATTTT. Translation: CASSSRLAGDTDTQYF. The chain uses TRBV19 and TRBJ2-3, with 12 bases fitting TRBD2. Unmatched junction bases numbered 5, after V lost 5 bases and J lost 2 bases. The CDR3 spans 16 residues. The V gene's germline CDR1 is LNHDA and CDR2 SQIVND (reference sequence).

V is TRBV7-2 and J is TRBJ1-6; the match to TRBD1 covers 8 bases. The CDR3 contains 14 residues. With V trimmed by 10 bases and J by 6 bases, 8 bases remained unmatched. Germline loops: CDR1 SGHTA, CDR2 FQGNSA. The CDR3 here is CATPGGPLNSPLHF. The CDR3 region has the DNA TGTGCCACCCCAGGGGGCCCCCTTAATTCACCCCTCCACTTT.

The V and J genes are TRBV5-4 and TRBJ2-5; 14 bases match TRBD2. The CDR3 contains 19 residues. Germline assignment: CDR1 SGHNT and CDR2 YYREEE (reference sequence). Trimming at V came to 4 bases and at J to 1 base, leaving 12 bases not matched to a gene. The DNA for the CDR3 is TGTGCCAGCAGCGACTGGAACGCCGGACTAGCGGGAGGCCAAGAGACCCAGTACTTC. Its translation is CASSDWNAGLAGGQETQYF.

This clone has just one count. The rearrangement joins TRBV15 to TRBJ1-2; tentative D call: TRBD1 (5 bases). Germline-derived CDR1 and CDR2 are LNHNV and YYDKDF (reference sequence). The V gene lost 3 bases and the J gene lost 5 bases, with 19 bases spanning the gap. This CDR3 is built from 16 residues. CDR3 DNA sequence: TGTGCCACCAGCAGTGTTTCCCGGGACGGATTATATGGCTACACCTTC. Its protein product is CATSSVSRDGLYGYTF. Using reference TRBV15 and TRBJ1-2 for the parts outside the CDR3, the full variable domain is DAMVIQNPRYQVTQFGKPVTLSCSQTLNHNVMYWYQQKSSQAPKLLFHYYDKDFNNEADTPDNFQSRRPNTSFCFLDIRSPGLGDTAMYLCATSSVSRDGLYGYTFGSGTRLTVV.

The chain employs TRBV11-3 and TRBJ2-2; 9 nucleotides line up with TRBD2. This CDR3 comprises 15 residues. Trimming at V came to 3 bases and at J to 6 bases, leaving 5 bases not matched to a gene. Germline lookup yields CDR1 SGHNT and CDR2 YENEEA. This CDR3 reads CASSLGSGSSGELFF. In DNA, the CDR3 is TGTGCCAGCAGCTTGGGTAGCGGGAGCTCCGGGGAGCTGTTTTTT.

The gene calls are TRBV15 and TRBJ1-2, with D uncertain. The CDR3 consists of 13 residues. Germline V gene sequence: CDR1 LNHNV, CDR2 YYDKDF (reference sequence). Between the trimmed V and J ends, which lost 3 bases and 8 bases, there was a span of 13 bases. DNA for the CDR3: TGTGCCACCAGCAGGGTGGGTTTTTACGGCTACACCTTC. Amino acids: CATSRVGFYGYTF.

The chain has TRBV28 and TRBJ2-1; 8 bases map to TRBD1. CDR3 length: 13 residues. The trim removed 6 bases at V and 9 bases at J, leaving 7 bases unmatched. Germline V gene data show CDR1 as MDHEN and CDR2 as SYDVKM. CDR3 bases: TGTGCCAGCAGCTCACCCGACAGGGGTGAGCAGTTCTTC. It translates to CASSSPDRGEQFF.

The gene calls are TRBV11-2 and TRBJ1-2; D is possibly TRBD1 (6 bases). Germline V lookup: CDR1 SGHAT, CDR2 FQNNGV. Trimming took off 5 bases at V and 5 bases at J, with 15 bases between the two ends. This CDR3 is built from 14 residues. CDR3 in DNA: TGTGCCAGCAGCCAGAGTCCAGGGGAGTATGGCTACACCTTC. It translates to CASSQSPGEYGYTF.

Regarding this clone: A much larger clone lies a single base off, so this may be a read error. This chain joins TRBV29-1 and TRBJ1-1; 8 bases agree with TRBD1. Germline CDR1 SQVTM, CDR2 ANQGSEA. The CDR3 is made up of 14 amino acids. Unmatched junction bases numbered 9, after V lost 4 bases and J lost 5 bases. The CDR3 loop is CSVGPTGGGTEAFF. In nucleotides, the CDR3 is TGCAGCGTTGGACCTACAGGGGGTGGGACTGAAGCTTTCTTT.

There are many counts of this clone. This chain joins TRBV6-5 and TRBJ1-1; D might be TRBD1 (5 bases). The CDR3 covers 15 residues. The germline V gene has CDR1 MNHEY and CDR2 SVGAGI. The germline V and J ends were trimmed by 7 bases and 1 base, with 16 bases remaining between them. CDR3 DNA sequence: TGTGCCAGCACCGCCGGGGGACCGAAGAACACTGAAGCTTTCTTT. This gives the protein CASTAGGPKNTEAFF.

This clone was seen a handful of times. The DNA for the CDR3 is TGCGCCAGCAGCTTGGGGGAAGAGACCCAGTACTTC. This translates into CASSLGEETQYF. V is TRBV5-1 and J is TRBJ2-5; D is unclear. The CDR3 loop spans 12 amino acids. Trimming pared 0 bases from V and 3 bases from J, leaving 3 bases between. From germline, CDR1 is SGHRS and CDR2 YFSETQ.

The J gene is TRBJ2-5, the V gene TRBV2; the match to TRBD1 covers 7 bases. Germline V gene lookup returns CDR1 SNHLY and CDR2 FYNNEI. Germline trimming cut 9 bases from V and 7 bases from J; bases unmatched to any gene: 14. This CDR3 comprises 14 residues. The CDR3 here is CARDRSAGGGTQYF. For the CDR3, the DNA is TGTGCCAGGGACAGGAGCGCCGGAGGAGGGACCCAGTACTTC.

V usage is TRBV18 and J usage is TRBJ2-7, with a weak D call TRBD1 (5 bases). The CDR3 runs to 15 residues. CDR1 is KGHSH and CDR2 is LQKENI in the germline V gene. Deletions cut 1 base from V and 4 bases from J, with 14 bases between. CDR3 nucleotide sequence: TGTGCCAGCTCACCACGGTCCAGGGCAGGTTACGAGCAGTACTTC. Protein sequence: CASSPRSRAGYEQYF. Complete variable domain (other parts from reference TRBV18 and TRBJ2-7): NAGVMQNPRHLVRRRGQEARLRCSPMKGHSHVYWYRQLPEEGLKFMVYLQKENIIDESGMPKERFSAEFPKEGPSILRIQQVVRGDSAAYFCASSPRSRAGYEQYFGPGTRLTVT.

The chain joins TRBV6-1 to TRBJ2-7; D is undetermined. Germline V gene sequence: CDR1 MNHNS, CDR2 SASEGT. V lost 1 base to trimming and J lost 1 base, with 8 bases between them. The CDR3 runs to 14 residues. The CDR3 nucleotides read TGTGCCAGCAGTGAAGGGGTGGTTTCCTACGAGCAGTACTTC. Amino acid sequence: CASSEGVVSYEQYF.

V usage is TRBV4-2 and J usage is TRBJ2-7; TRBD1 might be the D (6 bases). Trimming removed 1 base at V and 2 bases at J, with 18 bases between. Germline V gene data show CDR1 as LGHNA and CDR2 as YNFKEQ. The CDR3 extends over 17 amino acids. CDR3 loop: CASSQGPAGTPPYEQYF. CDR3 sequence (DNA): TGTGCCAGCAGCCAAGGCCCCGCCGGGACACCACCCTACGAGCAGTACTTC.

The gene calls are TRBV6-5 and TRBJ1-1; 11 positions agree with TRBD1. The CDR3 contains 15 residues. Germline trimming cut 3 bases from V and 5 bases from J; bases unmatched to any gene: 5. CDR1 MNHEY and CDR2 SVGAGI come from the germline V gene. For the CDR3, the DNA is TGTGCCAGCAGTTATTCCGGGACAGGGGGGACTGAAGCTTTCTTT. The encoded protein is CASSYSGTGGTEAFF.

The rearrangement links TRBV7-9 to TRBJ2-2; D uncertain. CDR3 length: 16 residues. Germline CDR1 and CDR2: SEHNR and FQNEAQ (reference sequence). The V end lost 1 base, the J end lost 0 bases, and 9 bases lay between the germline ends. The CDR3 DNA reads TGTGCCAGCAGCTTAGGTGACACTGCGAACACCGGGGAGCTGTTTTTT. It encodes CASSLGDTANTGELFF.

This clone came up a few times. The rearrangement joins TRBV10-3 to TRBJ1-2; the D is unclear. The ends were cut back, 11 bases at V and 11 bases at J, with 33 bases in the middle. Germline V gene sequence: CDR1 ENHRY, CDR2 SYGVKD. The CDR3 extends over 16 amino acids. The CDR3 spells CASMENTVSGGLGYTF. The CDR3 region has the DNA TGTGCCTCCATGGAAAATACAGTTTCTGGAGGGTTGGGTTACACCTTC.

V and J are TRBV6-5 and TRBJ2-1, with a weak D call TRBD1 (6 bases). V shed 0 bases and J shed 6 bases, with 15 bases lying between them. The length of the CDR3 is 16 residues. CDR1 is MNHEY and CDR2 is SVGAGI in the germline V gene. CDR3 sequence reads: CASSYSLLRDINEQFF. The CDR3 DNA sequence: TGTGCCAGCAGTTACTCGCTCCTCCGGGACATCAATGAGCAGTTCTTC.

V gene TRBV5-6 combines with J gene TRBJ1-1; D is ambiguous. Germline assignment: CDR1 SGHDT and CDR2 YYEEEE. Trimming took 5 bases from V and 11 from J, leaving 13 bases between them. The CDR3 covers 11 residues. The CDR3 DNA follows: TGTGCCAGCAGTCGTCGTGAGGAGGCTTTCTTT. This translates into CASSRREEAFF. The variable domain in full, completed from reference TRBV5-6 and TRBJ1-1, reads DAGVTQSPTHLIKTRGQQVTLRCSPKSGHDTVSWYQQALGQGPQFIFQYYEEEERQRGNFPDRFSGHQFPNYSSELNVNALLLGDSALYLCASSRREEAFFGQGTRLTVV.

A word on this clone: This specimen includes other DNA sequences encoding the same CDR3. The chain uses TRBV2 and TRBJ2-2; 11 bases fit TRBD2. Looked up from germline, CDR1 is SNHLY and CDR2 is FYNNEI. CDR3 length: 14 residues. V gave up 6 bases and J gave up 4 bases; unmatched junction bases: 1. The CDR3 spells CASRGTSGTGELFF. The CDR3 region has the DNA TGTGCCAGCAGGGGGACTAGCGGCACCGGGGAGCTGTTTTTT.

This clone was found once. The V and J genes are TRBV15 and TRBJ2-2, with D hard to call. CDR3 length: 12 amino acids. The germline V and J ends were trimmed by 4 bases and 4 bases, with 4 bases remaining between them. CDR1 is LNHNV and CDR2 is YYDKDF in the germline V gene (reference sequence). The CDR3 region is CATSKTTGELFF. The DNA for the CDR3 is TGTGCCACCAGCAAGACCACCGGGGAGCTGTTTTTT.

The chain couples TRBV28 to TRBJ2-1; D gene ambiguous. The CDR3 covers 15 residues. The germline CDR1 and CDR2 sequences are MDHEN and SYDVKM. The V end lost 3 bases, the J end lost 1 base, and 10 bases lay between the germline ends. The CDR3 nucleotides are TGTGCCAGCAGTTTTCGGACCAAGTCCTACAATGAGCAGTTCTTC. Translation gives CASSFRTKSYNEQFF.

The chain couples TRBV28 to TRBJ2-1; TRBD1 aligns across 8 bases. This CDR3 region has 16 residues. Germline V lookup: CDR1 MDHEN, CDR2 SYDVKM. Germline trimming cut 6 bases from V and 8 bases from J; bases unmatched to any gene: 15. The CDR3 here is CASSPLDRGGNDEQFF. In nucleotides, the CDR3 is TGTGCCAGCAGCCCTCTCGACAGGGGCGGGAACGATGAGCAGTTCTTC.

This clone has a handful of counts. Other DNA sequences in this specimen translate into the identical CDR3. The V call is TRBV20-1, the J call TRBJ2-7; D is ambiguous. The CDR3 covers 11 residues. Germline-derived CDR1 and CDR2 are DFQATT and SNEGSKA (reference sequence). V was cut by 1 base and J by 2 bases, with 3 bases left in between. DNA for the CDR3: TGCAGTGCTAGAGTAACCTACGAGCAGTACTTC. Residues: CSARVTYEQYF.

The chain employs TRBV18 and TRBJ2-3; 7 positions agree with TRBD1. J was trimmed by 5 bases and V by 1 base; bases with no gene match: 6. Looked up from germline, CDR1 is KGHSH and CDR2 is LQKENI. The CDR3 loop spans 15 amino acids. The CDR3 DNA reads TGTGCCAGCTCACCACACAGGGGTTCGGGAGATACGCAGTATTTT. Its protein is CASSPHRGSGDTQYF.

The chain employs TRBV11-2 and TRBJ2-1; D is ambiguous. Trimming removed 3 bases from V and 5 bases from J, with 8 bases in between. This CDR3 is built from 13 residues. Germline loops: CDR1 SGHAT, CDR2 FQNNGV. The CDR3 nucleotides are TGTGCCAGCAGCTTCGGCCGGGACAATGAGCAGTTCTTC. This translates into CASSFGRDNEQFF.

V gene TRBV5-6 combines with J gene TRBJ2-2, with D maybe TRBD1 (5 bases). The CDR3 runs to 17 residues. Looked up from germline, CDR1 is SGHDT and CDR2 is YYEEEE. V was clipped by 3 bases and J by 0 bases, with 15 bases between them. The CDR3 protein is CASSSWGGRANTGELFF. Here the CDR3 DNA reads TGTGCCAGCAGCTCCTGGGGTGGCAGGGCGAACACCGGGGAGCTGTTTTTT.

The chain links TRBV7-8 to TRBJ2-5; D is ambiguous. The CDR3 has 13 residues. The V gene lost 2 bases and the J gene lost 3 bases, with 7 bases spanning the gap. Germline CDR1 reads SGHVS; CDR2 reads FQNEAQ. The CDR3 DNA reads TGTGCCAGCAGCTTAAACTTGGAAGAGACCCAGTACTTC. This codes for CASSLNLEETQYF.

This chain connects TRBV7-9 to TRBJ2-2, with D perhaps matching TRBD1 (7 bases). V lost 5 bases to trimming and J lost 2 bases, with 15 bases between them. The CDR3 length is 16 residues. The V gene's germline CDR1 is SEHNR and CDR2 FQNEAQ (reference sequence). The CDR3 protein is CASSRRGQSNTGELFF. CDR3 coding DNA: TGTGCCAGCAGCCGGCGGGGACAGAGTAACACCGGGGAGCTGTTTTTT.

The chain recombines TRBV5-4 with TRBJ2-7; D may be TRBD2 (6 bases). The CDR3 loop spans 15 amino acids. Germline CDR1 reads SGHNT; CDR2 reads YYREEE (reference sequence). V was pared by 4 bases and J by 0 bases, with 14 bases between. The CDR3: CASSPGAGSSYEQYF. The CDR3 DNA follows: TGTGCCAGCAGCCCAGGTGCGGGAAGCTCCTACGAGCAGTACTTC.